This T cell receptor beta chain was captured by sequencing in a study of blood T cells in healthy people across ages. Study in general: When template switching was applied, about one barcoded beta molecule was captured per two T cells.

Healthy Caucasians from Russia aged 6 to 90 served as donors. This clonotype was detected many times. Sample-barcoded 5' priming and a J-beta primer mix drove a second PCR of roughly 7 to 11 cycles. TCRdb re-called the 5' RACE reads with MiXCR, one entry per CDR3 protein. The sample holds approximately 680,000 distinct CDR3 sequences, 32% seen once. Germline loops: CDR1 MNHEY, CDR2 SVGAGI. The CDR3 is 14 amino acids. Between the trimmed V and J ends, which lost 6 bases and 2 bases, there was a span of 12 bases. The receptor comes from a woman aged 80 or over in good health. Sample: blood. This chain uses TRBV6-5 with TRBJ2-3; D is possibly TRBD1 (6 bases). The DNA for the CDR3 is TGTGCCAGCAGAGAGCAGGGGACCACAGATACGCAGTATTTT. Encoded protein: CASREQGTTDTQYF.